This paragraph reports one T cell receptor beta chain. The donors were in the roughly 130-subject validation cohort, distinct from the approximately 610-subject first cohort. Sequencing was performed with immunoSEQ multiplex PCR; in TCRdb, only in-frame clones are kept and a portion is missing. The sample records 43,000 or so clones, approximately 90% being singletons. The data were taken from a study of cytomegalovirus exposure and HLA in healthy donors. The CDR3 has 12 residues. Looked up from germline, CDR1 is MNHEY and CDR2 is SVGAGI. Germline trimming cut 5 bases from V and 6 bases from J; bases unmatched to any gene: 2.

The sample comprised PBMCs. This receptor was taken from a young man in good health and CMV-seronegative. V usage is TRBV6-5 and J usage is TRBJ2-7; 9 bases fit TRBD1. CDR3 nucleotide sequence: TGTGCCAGCAGTCCGACAGGGGGCGAGCAGTACTTC. Protein sequence: CASSPTGGEQYF.